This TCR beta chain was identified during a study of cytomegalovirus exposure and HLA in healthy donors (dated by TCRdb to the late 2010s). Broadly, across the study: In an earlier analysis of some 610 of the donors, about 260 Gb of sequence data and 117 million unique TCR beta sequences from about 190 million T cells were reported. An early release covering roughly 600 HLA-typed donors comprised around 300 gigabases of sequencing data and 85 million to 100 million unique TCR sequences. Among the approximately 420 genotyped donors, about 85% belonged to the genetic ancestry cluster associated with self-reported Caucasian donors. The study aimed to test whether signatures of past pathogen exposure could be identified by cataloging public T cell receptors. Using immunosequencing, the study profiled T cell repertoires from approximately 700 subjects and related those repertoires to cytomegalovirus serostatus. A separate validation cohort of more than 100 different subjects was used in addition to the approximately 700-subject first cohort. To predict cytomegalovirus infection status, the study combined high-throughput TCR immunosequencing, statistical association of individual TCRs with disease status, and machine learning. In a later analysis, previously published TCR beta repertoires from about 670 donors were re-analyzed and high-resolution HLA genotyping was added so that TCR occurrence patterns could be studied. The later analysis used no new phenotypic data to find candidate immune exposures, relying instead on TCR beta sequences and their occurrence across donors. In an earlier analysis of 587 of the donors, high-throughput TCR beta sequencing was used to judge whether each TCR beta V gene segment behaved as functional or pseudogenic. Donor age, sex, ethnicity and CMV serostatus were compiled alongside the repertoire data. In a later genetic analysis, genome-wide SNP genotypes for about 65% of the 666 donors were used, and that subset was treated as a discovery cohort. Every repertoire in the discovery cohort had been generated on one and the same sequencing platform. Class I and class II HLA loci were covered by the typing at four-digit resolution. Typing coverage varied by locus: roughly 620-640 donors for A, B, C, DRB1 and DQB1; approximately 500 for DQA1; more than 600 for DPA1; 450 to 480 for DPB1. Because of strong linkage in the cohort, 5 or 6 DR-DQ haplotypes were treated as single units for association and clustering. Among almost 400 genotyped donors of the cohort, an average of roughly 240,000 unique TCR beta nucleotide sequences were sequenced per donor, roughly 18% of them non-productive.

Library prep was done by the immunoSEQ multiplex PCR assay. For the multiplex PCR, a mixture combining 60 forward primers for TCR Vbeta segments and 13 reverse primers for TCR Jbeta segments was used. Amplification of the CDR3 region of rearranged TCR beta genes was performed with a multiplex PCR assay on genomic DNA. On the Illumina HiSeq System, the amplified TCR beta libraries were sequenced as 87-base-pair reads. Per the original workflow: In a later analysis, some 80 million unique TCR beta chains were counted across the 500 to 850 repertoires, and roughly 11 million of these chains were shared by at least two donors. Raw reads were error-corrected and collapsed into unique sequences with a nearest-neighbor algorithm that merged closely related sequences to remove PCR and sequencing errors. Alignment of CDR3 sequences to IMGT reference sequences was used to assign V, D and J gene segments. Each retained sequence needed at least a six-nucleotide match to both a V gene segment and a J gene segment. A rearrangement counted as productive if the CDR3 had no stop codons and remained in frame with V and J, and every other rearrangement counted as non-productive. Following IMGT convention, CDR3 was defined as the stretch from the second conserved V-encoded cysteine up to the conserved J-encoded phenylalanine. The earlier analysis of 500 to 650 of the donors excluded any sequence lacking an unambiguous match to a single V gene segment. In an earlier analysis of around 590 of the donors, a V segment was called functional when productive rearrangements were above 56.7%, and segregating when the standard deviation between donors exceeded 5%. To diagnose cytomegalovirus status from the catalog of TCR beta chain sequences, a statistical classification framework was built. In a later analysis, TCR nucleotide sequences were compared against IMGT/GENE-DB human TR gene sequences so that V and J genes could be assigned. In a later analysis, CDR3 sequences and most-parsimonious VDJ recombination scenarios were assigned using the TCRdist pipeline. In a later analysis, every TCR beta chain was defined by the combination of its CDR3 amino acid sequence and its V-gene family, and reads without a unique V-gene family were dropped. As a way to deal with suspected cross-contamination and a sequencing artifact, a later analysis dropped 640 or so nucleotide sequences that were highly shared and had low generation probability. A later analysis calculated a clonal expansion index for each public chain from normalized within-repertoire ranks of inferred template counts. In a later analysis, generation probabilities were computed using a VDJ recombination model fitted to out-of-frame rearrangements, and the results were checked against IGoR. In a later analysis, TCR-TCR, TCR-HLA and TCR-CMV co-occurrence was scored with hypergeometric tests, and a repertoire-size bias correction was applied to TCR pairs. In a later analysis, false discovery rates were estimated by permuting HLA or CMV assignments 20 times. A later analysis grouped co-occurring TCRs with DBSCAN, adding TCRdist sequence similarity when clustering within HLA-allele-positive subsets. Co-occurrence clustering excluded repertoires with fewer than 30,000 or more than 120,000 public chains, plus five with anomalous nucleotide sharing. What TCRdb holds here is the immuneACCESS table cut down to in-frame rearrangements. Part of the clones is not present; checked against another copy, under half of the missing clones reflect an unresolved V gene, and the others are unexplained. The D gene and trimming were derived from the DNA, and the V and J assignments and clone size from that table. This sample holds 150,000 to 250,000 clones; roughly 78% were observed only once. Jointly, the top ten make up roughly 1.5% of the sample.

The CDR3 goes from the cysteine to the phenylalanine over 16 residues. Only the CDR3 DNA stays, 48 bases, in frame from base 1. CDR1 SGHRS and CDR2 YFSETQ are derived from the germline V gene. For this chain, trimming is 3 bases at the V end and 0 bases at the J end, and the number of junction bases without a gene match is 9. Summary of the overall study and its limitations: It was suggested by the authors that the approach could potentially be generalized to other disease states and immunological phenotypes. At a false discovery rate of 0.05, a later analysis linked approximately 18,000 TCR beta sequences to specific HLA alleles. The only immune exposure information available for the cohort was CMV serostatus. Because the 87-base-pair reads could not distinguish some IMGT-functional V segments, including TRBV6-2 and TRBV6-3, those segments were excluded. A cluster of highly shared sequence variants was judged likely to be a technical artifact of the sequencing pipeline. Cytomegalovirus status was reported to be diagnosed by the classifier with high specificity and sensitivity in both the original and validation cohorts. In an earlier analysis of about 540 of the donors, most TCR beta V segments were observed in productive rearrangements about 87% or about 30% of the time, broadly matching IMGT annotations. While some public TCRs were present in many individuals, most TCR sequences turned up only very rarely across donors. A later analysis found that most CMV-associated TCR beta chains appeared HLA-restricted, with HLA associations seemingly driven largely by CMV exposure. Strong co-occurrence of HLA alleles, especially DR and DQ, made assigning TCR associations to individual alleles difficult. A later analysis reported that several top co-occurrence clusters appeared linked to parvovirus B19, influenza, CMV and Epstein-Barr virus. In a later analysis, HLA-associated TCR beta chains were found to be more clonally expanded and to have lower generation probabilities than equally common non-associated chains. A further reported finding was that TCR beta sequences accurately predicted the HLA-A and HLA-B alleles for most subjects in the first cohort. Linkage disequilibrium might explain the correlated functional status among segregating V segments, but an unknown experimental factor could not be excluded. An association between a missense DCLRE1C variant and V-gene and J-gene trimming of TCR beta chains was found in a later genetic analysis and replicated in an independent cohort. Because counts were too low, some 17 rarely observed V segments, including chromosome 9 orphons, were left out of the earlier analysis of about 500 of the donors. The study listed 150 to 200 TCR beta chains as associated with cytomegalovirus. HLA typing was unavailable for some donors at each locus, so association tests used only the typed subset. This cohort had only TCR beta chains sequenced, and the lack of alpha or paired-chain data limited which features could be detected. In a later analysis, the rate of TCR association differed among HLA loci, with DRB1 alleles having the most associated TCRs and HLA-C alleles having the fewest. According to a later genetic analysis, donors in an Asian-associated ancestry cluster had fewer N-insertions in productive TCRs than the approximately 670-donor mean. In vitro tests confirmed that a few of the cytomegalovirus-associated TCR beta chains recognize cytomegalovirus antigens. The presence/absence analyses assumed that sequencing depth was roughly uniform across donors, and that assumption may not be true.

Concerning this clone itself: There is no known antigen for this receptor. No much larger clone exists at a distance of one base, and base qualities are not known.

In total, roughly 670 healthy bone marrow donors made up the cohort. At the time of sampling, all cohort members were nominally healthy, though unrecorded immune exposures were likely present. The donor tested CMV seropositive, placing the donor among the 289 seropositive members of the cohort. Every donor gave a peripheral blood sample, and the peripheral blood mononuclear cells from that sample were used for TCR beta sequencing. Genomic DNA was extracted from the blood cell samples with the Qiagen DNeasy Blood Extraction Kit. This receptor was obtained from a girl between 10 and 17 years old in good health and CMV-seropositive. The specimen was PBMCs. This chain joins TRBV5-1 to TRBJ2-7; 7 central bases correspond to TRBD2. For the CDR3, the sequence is CASSSQPSGSSYEQYF. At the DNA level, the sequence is TGCGCCAGCAGCTCCCAACCTAGCGGCAGCTCCTACGAGCAGTACTTC.